The subject of this entry is one T cell receptor beta chain. Its matching antigen is unknown. In germline, CDR1 is MGHRA, CDR2 YSYEKL. The CDR3 is 17 amino acids. Losses at the gene ends were 0 bases for V and 3 bases for J; bases not matched to a gene: 8. Once graft tissue had been processed, intraepithelial and lamina propria lymphocytes were released. Here immunoSEQ multiplex PCR was the method, and the copy in TCRdb shows in-frame clones only, minus some. In the table there are about 16,000 clones, 75% to 85% of which are singletons. The data were obtained in a study of graft-versus-host responses after intestinal transplantation. General study points: GvH clones appeared in recipient marrow, some first in ileum or blood. Early after transplant, HvG declines were associated with peak levels of circulating GvH clones. The presence of high graft-versus-host to host-versus-graft clonal ratios in allografts characterized patients with graft-donor T cell macrochimerism.

The genes are TRBV4-1 and TRBJ2-1; 7 bases agree with TRBD2. The sequencing used ileum tissue, collected around 96 days after intestinal transplant. This TCR came from a human patient who received an intestinal transplant, so some T cells may come from the graft donor. The CDR3 DNA reads TGCGCCAGCAGCCAAGAGGTGGCTAGCGGATTCTACAATGAGCAGTTCTTC. This gives the protein CASSQEVASGFYNEQFF.